These 24 T cell receptor beta chains originate from one sample sequenced in a study of CD8 T cells in ankylosing spondylitis (dated by TCRdb to 2015 to 2018). To prepare the library, 5' RACE was applied. TCRdb shows the sequencer as Illumina HiSeq 2500. TCRdb took the public reads, trimmed them with fastp at Q25, ran MiXCR for clone calling and kept in-frame beta chains. Entries are consolidated by CDR3 protein sequence, retaining the most common genes and DNA. The sample includes about 360,000 distinct CDR3 sequences, with about 15% observed a single time. The leading ten clones occupy less than 1.1% of the sample. The source material was blood, either unsorted or a sorted T cell fraction (not recorded which). These receptors were taken from a male donor with ankylosing spondylitis or in good health (not recorded which).

This clonotype was counted a few times. The V gene is TRBV7-9, the J gene TRBJ2-3; 13 bases are shared with TRBD2. The V gene end was trimmed by 4 bases and the J gene end by 3 bases; junction bases not matched to a gene: 7. This CDR3 is built from 17 residues. Per the germline V gene, CDR1 is SEHNR and CDR2 is FQNEAQ (reference sequence). The CDR3 bases are TGTGCCAGCAGCTCGCGCGGGGGACTAGCGGGGACAGATACGCAGTATTTT. Residues: CASSSRGGLAGTDTQYF.

The chain couples TRBV3-1 to TRBJ2-7; tentatively, D is TRBD2 (6 bases). Germline-derived CDR1 and CDR2 are LGHDT and YNNKEL (reference sequence). The CDR3 extends over 15 amino acids. V was pared by 5 bases and J by 3 bases, with 17 bases between. The CDR3: CASSDAGTSDYEQYF. The CDR3 nucleotides read TGTGCCAGCAGCGACGCAGGGACTTCCGACTACGAGCAGTACTTC.

V and J are TRBV6-1 and TRBJ2-7; D not certain. Trimming left V 7 bases short and J 7 bases short, with 11 bases between. The CDR3 covers 11 residues. Germline V gene sequence: CDR1 MNHNS, CDR2 SASEGT. CDR3 in amino acids: CASTADGEQYF. The DNA of the CDR3 is TGTGCCAGCACCGCGGACGGGGAGCAGTACTTC.

The V call is TRBV6-1, the J call TRBJ1-1; D is possibly TRBD1 (6 bases). Germline CDR1 MNHNS, CDR2 SASEGT. The CDR3 is made up of 15 amino acids. The V end was cut by 6 bases, the J end by 4 bases, with 18 bases between. The CDR3 coding sequence is TGTGCCAGCAGGACGGCGGCGACAGGAGGCACTGAAGCTTTCTTT. As protein: CASRTAATGGTEAFF.

This clonotype was picked up a small number of times. The genes are TRBV4-1 and TRBJ2-1, with 9 bases matching TRBD2. Germline V gives CDR1 MGHRA, CDR2 YSYEKL. V dropped 1 base and J dropped 6; count of bases not matched to a gene: 4. The CDR3 spans 15 residues. CDR3 protein: CASSQVVAGVNEQFF. Written as DNA, the CDR3 is TGCGCCAGCAGCCAAGTGGTAGCGGGGGTCAATGAGCAGTTCTTC.

This clonotype occurred a few times. The chain recombines TRBV2 with TRBJ2-3; D gene unclear. The CDR3 spans 13 residues. The germline gives CDR1 SNHLY, CDR2 FYNNEI. Trimming stripped 6 bases from V and 0 bases from J, with 7 bases between. CDR3 loop: CASSPASTDTQYF. The CDR3 nucleotides are TGTGCCAGCAGCCCTGCTAGCACAGATACGCAGTATTTT.

This clonotype was observed a few times. J is TRBJ2-3 and V is TRBV5-1, with TRBD2 as a possible D gene (5 bases). The germline V gene has CDR1 SGHRS and CDR2 YFSETQ. V dropped 0 bases and J dropped 0 bases, with 11 bases sitting between them. This CDR3 has 16 residues. CDR3 nucleotides: TGCGCCAGCAGCTTGGGAGGGCCCCTAAGCACAGATACGCAGTATTTT. Protein product: CASSLGGPLSTDTQYF. The full variable domain, rest sourced from reference TRBV5-1 and TRBJ2-3, is KAGVTQTPRYLIKTRGQQVTLSCSPISGHRSVSWYQQTPGQGLQFLFEYFSETQRNKGNFPGRFSGRQFSNSRSEMNVSTLELGDSALYLCASSLGGPLSTDTQYFGPGTRLTVL.

The chain couples TRBV3-1 to TRBJ2-3; 13 bases align to TRBD2. The V segment lost 9 bases and the J segment 6 bases; nucleotides outside the gene matches: 3. Looked up from germline, CDR1 is LGHDT and CDR2 is YNNKEL (reference sequence). The CDR3 totals 13 residues. The DNA of the CDR3 is TGTGCCAGTGCGACTAGCGGGGGGGATACGCAGTATTTT. It translates to CASATSGGDTQYF.

This clonotype has just a few counts. The chain carries TRBV12-3 or TRBV12-4 and TRBJ2-7, with 10 positions matching TRBD1. Trimming cost V 4 bases and J 3 bases; bases outside gene matches: 12. The CDR3 has 17 residues. CDR3 amino acids: CASSWSWGGTGVYEQYF. The CDR3 nucleotides read TGTGCCAGCAGTTGGAGTTGGGGGGGGACAGGGGTCTACGAGCAGTACTTC.

This chain joins TRBV5-5 and TRBJ1-2, with D possibly TRBD1 on 5 matching bases. This CDR3 has 15 residues. V was pared by 4 bases and J by 2 bases, with 15 bases between. CDR1 and CDR2 (germline): SGHKS, YYEKEE (reference sequence). CDR3 nucleotide sequence: TGTGCCAGCAGCAGTGCCGGGACGGTGAACTATGGCTACACCTTC. Its translation is CASSSAGTVNYGYTF.

This chain uses TRBV12-3 or TRBV12-4 with TRBJ2-5, with D possibly TRBD2 on 5 matching bases. The CDR3 spans 14 residues. V was trimmed by 4 bases and J by 3 bases, leaving 12 bases between them. CDR3 region: CASSWWLAKETQYF. The CDR3 region has the DNA TGTGCCAGCAGTTGGTGGCTAGCCAAAGAGACCCAGTACTTC.

The CDR3 sequence is CASSDSLYQYF. The CDR3 region has the DNA TGTGCCAGCAGTGATAGTTTGTACCAGTACTTC. The chain carries TRBV25-1 and TRBJ2-5; no reliable D call. Trimming pared 3 bases from V and 10 bases from J, leaving 9 bases between. From germline, CDR1 is MGHDK and CDR2 SYGVNS. CDR3 length: 11 amino acids. The complete variable domain, with remaining parts taken from reference TRBV25-1 and TRBJ2-5, reads EADIYQTPRYLVIGTGKKITLECSQTMGHDKMYWYQQDPGMELHLIHYSYGVNSTEKGDLSSESTVSRIRTEHFPLTLESARPSHTSQYLCASSDSLYQYFGPGTRLLVL.

The chain couples TRBV18 to TRBJ2-5; 7 bases align to TRBD1. Germline V gene lookup returns CDR1 KGHSH and CDR2 LQKENI. J gave up 0 bases and V 4 bases, and 5 bases lay outside the gene matches. The CDR3 runs 15 residues. CDR3 nucleotides: TGTGCCAGCTCACAATCCGGGACAGACCAAGAGACCCAGTACTTC. Protein: CASSQSGTDQETQYF.

The sample holds a few counts of this clonotype. The rearrangement uses TRBV25-1 and TRBJ1-5, with 9 bases matching TRBD1. J gave up 3 bases and V 6 bases, and 3 bases lay outside the gene matches. The CDR3 contains 14 residues. Germline-derived CDR1 and CDR2 are MGHDK and SYGVNS. As DNA, the CDR3 is TGTGCCAGCAGGGGGACAGGGTTCAATCAGCCCCAGCATTTT. Translating gives CASRGTGFNQPQHF.

The genes are TRBV20-1 and TRBJ2-3; D is perhaps TRBD1 or TRBD2 (5 bases each). From germline, CDR1 is DFQATT and CDR2 SNEGSKA (reference sequence). Trimming shortened V by 0 bases and J by 14 bases, and 18 bases separated the two germline ends. This CDR3 has 13 residues. CDR3 sequence: CSAREEGLRGPYF. In DNA form, the CDR3 reads TGCAGTGCTAGAGAGGAAGGGCTCCGGGGCCCGTATTTT.

This clonotype has more than one count but fewer than ten. J is TRBJ2-1 and V is TRBV7-9; 7 nucleotides align to TRBD2. J was trimmed by 0 bases and V by 4 bases; bases with no gene match: 6. Germline values: CDR1 SEHNR, CDR2 FQNEAQ (reference sequence). This CDR3 has 16 amino acids. The CDR3 nucleotides read TGTGCCAGCAGCTCCCCTCGGGGGGTCTCCTACAATGAGCAGTTCTTC. This translates into CASSSPRGVSYNEQFF.

The V and J genes are TRBV28 and TRBJ1-1, with D unresolved. Germline CDR1 MDHEN, CDR2 SYDVKM. Trimming pared 5 bases from V and 4 bases from J, leaving 14 bases between. The CDR3 sequence is 14 residues long. The CDR3: CASSQLGPVTEAFF. The CDR3 region has the DNA TGTGCCAGCAGTCAACTCGGGCCTGTCACTGAAGCTTTCTTT.

The chain joins TRBV3-1 to TRBJ2-5, with TRBD2 identical over 7 bases. J was trimmed by 4 bases and V by 4 bases; bases with no gene match: 9. Germline values: CDR1 LGHDT, CDR2 YNNKEL (reference sequence). The CDR3 covers 15 residues. CDR3 nucleotide sequence: TGTGCCAGCAGCCTGGGGGGAGCGGGGTTAGAGACCCAGTACTTC. Its protein product is CASSLGGAGLETQYF.

The table lists this clonotype with many counts. The chain recombines TRBV29-1 with TRBJ2-1; 11 bases map to TRBD1. The CDR3 contains 13 residues. Germline assignment: CDR1 SQVTM and CDR2 ANQGSEA. J lost 15 bases, V lost 4 bases, and 11 bases had no gene match. CDR3 amino acids: CSVGGQGGMTRFF. For the CDR3, the DNA is TGCAGCGTTGGGGGACAGGGGGGGATGACTCGGTTCTTC.

The chain joins TRBV20-1 to TRBJ2-1; 7 bases agree with TRBD2. The CDR3 has 15 amino acids. V dropped 1 base and J dropped 8; count of bases not matched to a gene: 11. The germline V gene encodes CDR1 DFQATT and CDR2 SNEGSKA (reference sequence). CDR3 bases: TGCAGTGCTAGAGTCGGACGGGCACGGGGGGATGAGCAGTTCTTC. Residues: CSARVGRARGDEQFF.

The rearrangement links TRBV5-1 to TRBJ2-1; 7 positions match TRBD2. Losses at the gene ends were 0 bases for V and 1 base for J; bases not matched to a gene: 4. The germline gives CDR1 SGHRS, CDR2 YFSETQ. The CDR3 is 16 residues long. The CDR3 spells CASSLGGGESYNEQFF. CDR3 DNA sequence: TGCGCCAGCAGCTTGGGGGGGGGAGAGTCCTACAATGAGCAGTTCTTC.

This clonotype was detected only a few times. This chain connects TRBV20-1 to TRBJ2-1; D may correspond to TRBD1 or TRBD2 (5 bases each). The CDR3 is 15 residues long. V was pared by 3 bases and J by 9 bases, with 21 bases between. The germline gives CDR1 DFQATT, CDR2 SNEGSKA (reference sequence). The CDR3 DNA sequence: TGCAGTGCTAGCTCCGGACGGGACCTTGAGGGTGAGCAGTTCTTC. Translation gives CSASSGRDLEGEQFF.

The chain links TRBV29-1 to TRBJ2-7; 12 nucleotides agree with TRBD2. V lost 3 bases to trimming and J lost 3 bases; unmatched junction nucleotides: 0. CDR1 SQVTM and CDR2 ANQGSEA come from the germline V gene. This CDR3 contains 13 residues. The CDR3: CSVETSGSYEQYF. The DNA for the CDR3 is TGCAGCGTTGAGACTAGCGGGAGCTACGAGCAGTACTTC.

This clonotype was found many times. In DNA form, the CDR3 reads TGTGCCAGCAGCCTGAGGGGGGGGCAGGCAGATACGCAGTATTTT. It codes for CASSLRGGQADTQYF. The chain employs TRBV12-3 or TRBV12-4 and TRBJ2-3, with TRBD2 as a possible D gene (7 bases). Trimming shortened V by 6 bases and J by 4 bases, and 17 bases separated the two germline ends. This CDR3 region has 15 residues.